The T cell receptor (beta chain) under discussion was sequenced for a study of post-analysis software for immune sequencing data. At the level of the study: Relapsing-remitting, secondary progressive and progressive-relapsing multiple sclerosis courses were included.

Worth noting for this clonotype: Antigen specificity is unknown.

Unique-molecular-identifier-tagged TCR beta cDNA libraries were used. Input amounts of roughly 0.85 to 11 million T cells were used. These gave approximately 500,000 cDNA molecules, so each molecule approximated one T cell. MiXCR, applied by TCRdb to the PCR reads, yields one record per CDR3 protein. Here the sample spans 500,000 to 600,000 distinct CDR3 sequences, roughly 46% being singletons. V lost 5 bases, J lost 10 bases, and 18 bases lay in between. The CDR3 spans 14 residues. Study-level points and caveats: About 5 TRBV segments appeared more often in patients than in controls, and TRBV5-6, TRBV5-1 and TRBV20-1 were among these. Normalized Chao1 diversity was significantly reduced in patients versus controls. Samples made in the same batch grouped tightly together by F measure.

The J gene is TRBJ2-1, the V gene TRBV12-3 or TRBV12-4; tentative D call: TRBD2 (5 bases). What was sequenced was blood. This clonotype was sampled from a girl aged 5-17 years with multiple sclerosis. The CDR3 DNA is TGTGCCAGCAGTCCGCGGACTCGAATATACGAGCAGTTCTTC. Translated: CASSPRTRIYEQFF.